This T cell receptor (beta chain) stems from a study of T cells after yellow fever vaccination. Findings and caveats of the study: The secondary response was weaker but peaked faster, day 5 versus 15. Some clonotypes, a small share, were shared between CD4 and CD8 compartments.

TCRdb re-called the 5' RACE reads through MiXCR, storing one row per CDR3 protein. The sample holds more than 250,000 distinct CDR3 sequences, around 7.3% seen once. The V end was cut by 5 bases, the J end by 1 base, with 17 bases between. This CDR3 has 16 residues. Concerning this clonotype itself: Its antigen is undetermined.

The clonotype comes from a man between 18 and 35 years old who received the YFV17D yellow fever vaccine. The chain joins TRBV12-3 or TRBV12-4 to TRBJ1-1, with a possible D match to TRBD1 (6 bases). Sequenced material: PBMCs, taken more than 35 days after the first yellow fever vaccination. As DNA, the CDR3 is TGTGCCAGCAGTCCGCAGGACAGCCTTAAGAACACTGAAGCTTTCTTT. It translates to CASSPQDSLKNTEAFF.